Detailed here is one TCR beta chain. Authors' data handling: Nucleated cell number was recorded as an estimate derived from reference gene primer amplification. Assay: immunoSEQ multiplex PCR; the TCRdb copy retains only in-frame clones and omits some. V and J calls and clone size come straight from that table; D and trimming were deduced from the DNA. The sample lists tens of thousands of clones, roughly 79% seen once, with under 5.5% in the top ten. Enrollment of patients from Seattle took place during active infection, with longitudinal follow-up. This sample stems from a study of blood T cell repertoires in COVID-19. Study summary: Whether acute or convalescent, the COVID-19 samples came from the United States, Italy and Spain.

This CDR3 contains 15 residues. The V end was cut by 4 bases, the J end by 0 bases, with 9 bases between. The germline gives CDR1 SGHTA, CDR2 FQGNSA. Sequenced input: peripheral blood. The TCR sequence derives from a man older than 75 with COVID-19, enrolled during active disease. This chain uses TRBV7-2 with TRBJ2-2; no clear D. The CDR3 protein is CASSWQSANTGELFF. CDR3 in DNA: TGTGCCAGCAGCTGGCAGTCCGCGAACACCGGGGAGCTGTTTTTT.